Each of the 18 T cell receptor beta chains below was sequenced from the same sample in a study of cytomegalovirus exposure and HLA in healthy donors (dated by TCRdb to the late 2010s). Library preparation was by the immunoSEQ multiplex PCR assay. What TCRdb holds here is the immuneACCESS table cut down to in-frame rearrangements. Part of the clones is not present; checked against another copy, under half of the missing clones reflect an unresolved V gene, and the others are unexplained. Across this sample there are 250,000 to 350,000 clones, with roughly 90% seen only once. The ten most abundant clones make up about 1.2% of the sample. What was sequenced was PBMCs. These receptors came from a woman aged 25 to 39 in good health and CMV-seropositive.

The V and J genes are TRBV9 and TRBJ2-7; D is possibly TRBD2 (6 bases). CDR3 length equals 15 residues. CDR1 is SGDLS, CDR2 YYNGEE, per germline. Trimming pared 3 bases from V and 2 bases from J, leaving 15 bases between. CDR3 DNA sequence: TGTGCCAGCAGCGGGGGGACTGGGCAGGCCTACGAGCAGTACTTC. Its translation is CASSGGTGQAYEQYF.

The rearrangement links TRBV29-1 to TRBJ1-1, with 11 bases fitting TRBD1. The germline gives CDR1 SQVTM, CDR2 ANQGSEA. Trimming at V came to 7 bases and at J to 4 bases, leaving 8 bases not matched to a gene. The CDR3 loop spans 14 amino acids. Written as DNA, the CDR3 is TGCAGCGCAAAAACCGGGACAGGGGGCACTGAAGCTTTCTTT. This encodes CSAKTGTGGTEAFF. Full variable domain (missing parts from reference TRBV29-1 and TRBJ1-1): SAVISQKPSRDICQRGTSLTIQCQVDSQVTMMFWYRQQPGQSLTLIATANQGSEATYESGFVIDKFPISRPNLTFSTLTVSNMSPEDSSIYLCSAKTGTGGTEAFFGQGTRLTVV.

The V call is TRBV19, the J call TRBJ2-3, with 7 nucleotides matching TRBD1. Germline V gene sequence: CDR1 LNHDA, CDR2 SQIVND (reference sequence). The CDR3 spans 15 residues. After removal of 6 bases from V and 0 bases from J, the junction contained 6 bases not matched to a gene. CDR3 loop: CASRTGTASTDTQYF. CDR3 in DNA: TGTGCCAGTAGAACCGGGACAGCAAGCACAGATACGCAGTATTTT.

For the CDR3, the DNA is TGTGCCAAAGAGGTCACAGATACGCAGTATTTT. Its translation is CAKEVTDTQYF. The chain links TRBV2 to TRBJ2-3; D is ambiguous. V was pared by 10 bases and J by 2 bases, with 7 bases between. The CDR3 extends over 11 amino acids. Germline V gene data show CDR1 as SNHLY and CDR2 as FYNNEI. The whole variable domain, filled in from reference TRBV2 and TRBJ2-3, reads EPEVTQTPSHQVTQMGQEVILRCVPISNHLYFYWYRQILGQKVEFLVSFYNNEISEKSEIFDDQFSVERPDGSNFTLKIRSTKLEDSAMYFCAKEVTDTQYFGPGTRLTVL.

This clone has just one count. The rearrangement links TRBV30 to TRBJ1-3; D might be TRBD1 (6 bases). Trimming cost V 7 bases and J 0 bases, with 13 bases left between them. CDR1 and CDR2 from the germline V gene are GTSNPN and SVGIG (reference sequence). This CDR3 has 14 amino acids. CDR3 coding DNA: TGTGCCTCGGACAGTGCTTTCTCTGGAAACACCATATATTTT. Translated, it gives CASDSAFSGNTIYF.

About this clone: The same CDR3 arises from other DNA sequences in this sample as well. The CDR3 region is CASSPTRAYEQYF. In DNA form, the CDR3 reads TGTGCCAGCAGTCCCACCAGGGCGTACGAGCAGTACTTC. V usage is TRBV27 and J usage is TRBJ2-7; D is perhaps TRBD1 (5 bases). The CDR3 has 13 amino acids. With 5 bases removed from V and 4 bases from J, the gap between germline ends came to 12 bases. Germline V gene sequence: CDR1 MNHEY, CDR2 SMNVEV (reference sequence).

The chain links TRBV7-9 to TRBJ2-5; D is unclear. V shed 2 bases and J shed 3 bases, with 7 bases lying between them. The germline V gene encodes CDR1 SEHNR and CDR2 FQNEAQ (reference sequence). The CDR3 is 13 amino acids. The CDR3 nucleotides read TGTGCCAGCAGCTTAAGAAATGAAGAGACCCAGTACTTC. Translating it yields CASSLRNEETQYF.

The chain employs TRBV15 and TRBJ2-7; perhaps TRBD2 as D (7 bases). CDR1 LNHNV and CDR2 YYDKDF come from the germline V gene (reference sequence). The V end lost 5 bases, the J end lost 3 bases, and 20 bases lay between the germline ends. CDR3 length: 16 amino acids. Here the CDR3 reads CATSGSLGGRLYEQYF. In nucleotides, the CDR3 is TGTGCCACCAGCGGGTCGCTGGGGGGGCGGCTCTACGAGCAGTACTTC.

This chain links TRBV7-3 with TRBJ1-1; possibly TRBD1 for D (5 bases). Trimming pared 5 bases from V and 1 base from J, leaving 14 bases between. The CDR3 contains 15 residues. The V gene's germline CDR1 is SGHTA and CDR2 FQGTGA. The CDR3 DNA reads as TGTGCCAGCAGCGCCCAACAGGAGGGGAACACTGAAGCTTTCTTT. Translated, it gives CASSAQQEGNTEAFF.

Only a few counts were recorded for this clone. This chain connects TRBV20-1 to TRBJ2-7; TRBD2 is a possible D gene (5 bases). Germline V gives CDR1 DFQATT, CDR2 SNEGSKA (reference sequence). V gave up 7 bases and J gave up 5 bases, with 12 bases separating them. CDR3 size: 11 residues. The DNA of the CDR3 is TGCAGTGTTCCCAGAGGGAACGAGCAGTACTTC. This translates into CSVPRGNEQYF.

The chain links TRBV7-8 to TRBJ1-1; D possibly corresponds to TRBD1 (6 bases). The CDR3 is made up of 18 amino acids. CDR1 and CDR2 (germline): SGHVS, FQNEAQ. Trimming removed 3 bases from V and 0 bases from J, with 20 bases in between. CDR3 in DNA: TGTGCCAGCAGCTTTAGGGGGGGAGGGAGAGAAATGAACACTGAAGCTTTCTTT. It yields the protein CASSFRGGGREMNTEAFF.

The V and J genes are TRBV2 and TRBJ1-1; D unclear. Deletions cut 5 bases from V and 6 bases from J, with 4 bases between. CDR1 is SNHLY and CDR2 is FYNNEI in the germline V gene. The CDR3 has 10 residues. This CDR3 reads CASSSSEAFF. For the CDR3, the DNA is TGTGCCAGCAGTTCCTCTGAAGCTTTCTTT.

This clone has more than one count but fewer than ten. The chain is built from TRBV19 and TRBJ2-1; perhaps TRBD2 as D (6 bases). With 3 bases removed from V and 4 bases from J, the gap between germline ends came to 16 bases. The CDR3 totals 16 residues. CDR1 is LNHDA, CDR2 SQIVND, per germline (reference sequence). The CDR3 DNA sequence: TGTGCCAGTAGTATCCAGGAGGGGCGGCCTTACAATGAGCAGTTCTTC. This translates into CASSIQEGRPYNEQFF. Together with reference TRBV19 and TRBJ2-1, the CDR3 gives the full variable domain: DGGITQSPKYLFRKEGQNVTLSCEQNLNHDAMYWYRQDPGQGLRLIYYSQIVNDFQKGDIAEGYSVSREKKESFPLTVTSAQKNPTAFYLCASSIQEGRPYNEQFFGPGTRLTVL.

This rearrangement joins TRBV9 to TRBJ2-2; 16 bases are a match to TRBD2. After removal of 0 bases from V and 4 bases from J, the junction contained 6 bases not matched to a gene. Germline loops: CDR1 SGDLS, CDR2 YYNGEE. The CDR3 totals 19 residues. The DNA of the CDR3 is TGTGCCAGCAGCGTAGGGGGACTAGCGGGAGGGCCGGTCACCGGGGAGCTGTTTTTT. The encoded protein is CASSVGGLAGGPVTGELFF.

The V and J genes are TRBV6-1 and TRBJ1-3, with D unresolved. Germline V gives CDR1 MNHNS, CDR2 SASEGT. Trimming shortened V by 2 bases and J by 4 bases, and 9 bases separated the two germline ends. The CDR3 contains 14 residues. In nucleotides, the CDR3 is TGTGCCAGCAGTGAATTCCCTTTGGGAAACACCATATATTTT. Its translation is CASSEFPLGNTIYF.

V and J are TRBV30 and TRBJ2-1; 11 nucleotides line up with TRBD1. Unmatched junction bases numbered 20, after V lost 5 bases and J lost 2 bases. This CDR3 comprises 20 residues. Germline CDR1 GTSNPN, CDR2 SVGIG (reference sequence). The CDR3 region has the DNA TGTGCCTGGGCTACGGGAGTAGGACAGGGGGCGAGGTGGGCCTACAATGAGCAGTTCTTC. This gives the protein CAWATGVGQGARWAYNEQFF.

V is TRBV5-1 and J is TRBJ2-7; 8 bases match TRBD2. The CDR3 contains 15 residues. CDR1 is SGHRS, CDR2 YFSETQ, per germline. Trimming took 4 bases from V and 6 from J; bases not matched to a gene: 12. The DNA of the CDR3 is TGCGCCAGCAGCCCGGGGAGCGGGAGAGGCTCCGAGCAGTACTTC. Translation gives CASSPGSGRGSEQYF.

The genes are TRBV7-2 and TRBJ1-1; maybe TRBD1 (5 bases). Germline values: CDR1 SGHTA, CDR2 FQGNSA. V dropped 5 bases and J dropped 7 bases, with 8 bases sitting between them. This CDR3 spans 11 amino acids. This CDR3 reads CASSLDNEAFF. CDR3 bases: TGTGCCAGCAGCCTGGACAATGAAGCTTTCTTT.